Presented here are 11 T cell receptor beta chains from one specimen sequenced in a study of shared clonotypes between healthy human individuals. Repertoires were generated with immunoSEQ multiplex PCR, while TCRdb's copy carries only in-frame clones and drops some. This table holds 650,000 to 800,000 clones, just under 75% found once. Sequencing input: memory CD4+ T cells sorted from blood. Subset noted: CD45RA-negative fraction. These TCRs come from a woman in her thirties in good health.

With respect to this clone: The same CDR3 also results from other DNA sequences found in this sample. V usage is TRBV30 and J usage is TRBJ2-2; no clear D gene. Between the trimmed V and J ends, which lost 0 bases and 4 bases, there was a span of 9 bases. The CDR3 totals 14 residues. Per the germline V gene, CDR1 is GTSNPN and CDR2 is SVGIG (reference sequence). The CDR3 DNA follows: TGTGCCTGGAGTGTACGACCGGGCACCGGGGAGCTGTTTTTT. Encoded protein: CAWSVRPGTGELFF.

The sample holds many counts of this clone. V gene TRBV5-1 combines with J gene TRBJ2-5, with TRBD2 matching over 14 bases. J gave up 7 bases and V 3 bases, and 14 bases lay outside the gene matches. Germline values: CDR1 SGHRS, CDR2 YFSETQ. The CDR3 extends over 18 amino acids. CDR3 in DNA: TGCGCCAGCAGCTCCACCTACAGAGGGACTAGCGGGAGTGCGACCCAGTACTTC. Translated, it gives CASSSTYRGTSGSATQYF.

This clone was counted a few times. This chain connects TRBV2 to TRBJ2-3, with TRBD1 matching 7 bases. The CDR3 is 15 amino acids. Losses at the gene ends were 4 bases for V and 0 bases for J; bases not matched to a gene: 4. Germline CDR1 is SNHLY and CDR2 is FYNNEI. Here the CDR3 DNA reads TGTGCCAGCAGTGTGTACAGGGGTAGCACAGATACGCAGTATTTT. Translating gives CASSVYRGSTDTQYF.

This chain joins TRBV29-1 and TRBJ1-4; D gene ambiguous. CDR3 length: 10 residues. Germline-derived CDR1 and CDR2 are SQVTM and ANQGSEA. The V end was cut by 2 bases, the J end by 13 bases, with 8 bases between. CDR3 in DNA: TGCAGCGTTGAATCTGAACGACTGTTTTTT. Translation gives CSVESERLFF. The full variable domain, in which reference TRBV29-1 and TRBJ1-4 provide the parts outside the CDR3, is SAVISQKPSRDICQRGTSLTIQCQVDSQVTMMFWYRQQPGQSLTLIATANQGSEATYESGFVIDKFPISRPNLTFSTLTVSNMSPEDSSIYLCSVESERLFFGSGTQLSVL.

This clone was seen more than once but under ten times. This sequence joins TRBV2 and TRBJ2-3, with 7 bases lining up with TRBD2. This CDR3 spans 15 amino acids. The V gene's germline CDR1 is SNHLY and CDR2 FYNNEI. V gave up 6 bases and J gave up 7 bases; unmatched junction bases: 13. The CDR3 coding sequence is TGTGCCAGCAGCCGATTAGCGGGCATGAGGAATACGCAGTATTTT. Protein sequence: CASSRLAGMRNTQYF.

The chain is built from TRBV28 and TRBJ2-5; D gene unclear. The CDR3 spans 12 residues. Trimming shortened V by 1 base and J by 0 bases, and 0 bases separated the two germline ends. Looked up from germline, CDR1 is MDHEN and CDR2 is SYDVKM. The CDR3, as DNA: TGTGCCAGCAGTTTATACCAAGAGACCCAGTACTTC. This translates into CASSLYQETQYF. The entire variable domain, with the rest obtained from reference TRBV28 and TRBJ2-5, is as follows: DVKVTQSSRYLVKRTGEKVFLECVQDMDHENMFWYRQDPGLGLRLIYFSYDVKMKEKGDIPEGYSVSREKKERFSLILESASTNQTSMYLCASSLYQETQYFGPGTRLLVL.

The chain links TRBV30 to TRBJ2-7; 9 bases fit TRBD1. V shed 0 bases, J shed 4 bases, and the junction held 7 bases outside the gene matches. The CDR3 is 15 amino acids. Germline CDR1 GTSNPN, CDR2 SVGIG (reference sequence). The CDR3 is CAWSVAGTGSYEQYF. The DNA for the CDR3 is TGTGCCTGGAGTGTAGCCGGGACAGGGTCGTACGAGCAGTACTTC.

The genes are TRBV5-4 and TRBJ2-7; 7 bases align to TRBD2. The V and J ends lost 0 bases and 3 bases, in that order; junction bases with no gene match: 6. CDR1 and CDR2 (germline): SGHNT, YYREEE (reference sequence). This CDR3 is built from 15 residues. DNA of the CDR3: TGTGCCAGCAGCTTGGAACCTAGCGGAAACTACGAGCAGTACTTC. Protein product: CASSLEPSGNYEQYF.

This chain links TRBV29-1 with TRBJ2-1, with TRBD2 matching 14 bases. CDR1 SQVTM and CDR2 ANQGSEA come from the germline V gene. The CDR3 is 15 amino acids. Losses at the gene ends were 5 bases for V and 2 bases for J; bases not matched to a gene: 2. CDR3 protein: CSVSGLAGAYNEQFF. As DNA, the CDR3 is TGCAGCGTTTCGGGACTAGCGGGAGCCTACAATGAGCAGTTCTTC.

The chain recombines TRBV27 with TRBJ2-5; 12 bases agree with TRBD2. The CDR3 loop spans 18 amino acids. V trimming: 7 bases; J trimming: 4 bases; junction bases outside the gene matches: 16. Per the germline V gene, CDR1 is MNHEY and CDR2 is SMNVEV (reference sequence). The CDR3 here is CASNRNGLAGGPSETQYF. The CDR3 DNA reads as TGTGCCAGCAACAGGAATGGGCTAGCGGGAGGGCCTTCAGAGACCCAGTACTTC.

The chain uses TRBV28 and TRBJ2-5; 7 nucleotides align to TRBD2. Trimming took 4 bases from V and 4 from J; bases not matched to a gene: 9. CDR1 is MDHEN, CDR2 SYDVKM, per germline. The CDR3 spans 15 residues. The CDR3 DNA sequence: TGTGCCAGCAGTTCCCCGGGGGAGGGCCTAGAGACCCAGTACTTC. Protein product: CASSSPGEGLETQYF.